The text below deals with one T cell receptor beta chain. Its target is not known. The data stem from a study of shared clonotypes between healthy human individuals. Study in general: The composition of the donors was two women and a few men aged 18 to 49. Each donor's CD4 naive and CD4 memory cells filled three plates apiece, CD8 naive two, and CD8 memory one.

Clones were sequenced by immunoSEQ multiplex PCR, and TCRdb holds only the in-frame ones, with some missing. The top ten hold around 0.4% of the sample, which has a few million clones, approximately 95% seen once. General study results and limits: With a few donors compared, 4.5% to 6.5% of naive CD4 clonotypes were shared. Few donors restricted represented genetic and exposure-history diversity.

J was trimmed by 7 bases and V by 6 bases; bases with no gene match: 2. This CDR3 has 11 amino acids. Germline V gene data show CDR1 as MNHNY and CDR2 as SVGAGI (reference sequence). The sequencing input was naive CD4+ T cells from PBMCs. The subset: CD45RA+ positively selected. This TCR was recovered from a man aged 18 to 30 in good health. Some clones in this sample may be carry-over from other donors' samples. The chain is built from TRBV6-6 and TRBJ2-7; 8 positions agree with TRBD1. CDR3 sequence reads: CASRDREEQYF. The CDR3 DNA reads TGTGCCAGCAGGGACAGGGAGGAGCAGTACTTC.